The next 18 T cell receptor beta chains were all read from a single sample in a study of blood T cell repertoires in COVID-19. Data came from immunoSEQ multiplex PCR; TCRdb stores just in-frame clones and leaves some out. The repertoire consists of 260,000 or so clones, with under 90% occurring once and the leading ten covering approximately 3.8%. Sequencing was carried out using PBMCs or T cells enriched from blood (not recorded which). The receptors originated from a woman aged 40 to 50 who had been exposed to COVID-19.

This sequence joins TRBV6-1 and TRBJ1-4; D might be TRBD1 (6 bases). Between the trimmed V and J ends, which lost 2 bases and 3 bases, there was a span of 13 bases. CDR1 is MNHNS, CDR2 SASEGT, per germline. CDR3 size: 16 residues. The CDR3 is CASSERFGGPNEKLFF. As DNA, the CDR3 is TGTGCCAGCAGTGAACGTTTCGGGGGGCCTAATGAAAAACTGTTTTTT.

This clone was recorded a few times. This chain connects TRBV6-5 to TRBJ1-2; D is unresolved. Trimming took off 7 bases at V and 10 bases at J, with 13 bases between the two ends. CDR1 is MNHEY and CDR2 is SVGAGI in the germline V gene. This CDR3 is built from 11 residues. The CDR3 loop reads CASMGGEDYTF. The CDR3 region has the DNA TGTGCCAGCATGGGCGGGGAGGACTACACCTTC.

This clone was seen only once. The gene calls are TRBV5-1 and TRBJ2-7, with D possibly being TRBD2 (5 bases). Germline V gene sequence: CDR1 SGHRS, CDR2 YFSETQ. The CDR3 is 15 residues long. V lost 0 bases to trimming and J lost 0 bases, with 10 bases between them. CDR3 residues: CASSLDRRSSYEQYF. The CDR3 DNA is TGCGCCAGCAGCTTGGACCGGAGGAGCTCCTACGAGCAGTACTTC.

As for this clone: Other DNA sequences from this sample encode an identical CDR3 as well. The V and J genes are TRBV11-2 and TRBJ2-1; 11 positions agree with TRBD1. CDR1 and CDR2 (germline): SGHAT, FQNNGV. The trim removed 5 bases at V and 4 bases at J, leaving 7 bases unmatched. This CDR3 region has 16 residues. In DNA, the CDR3 is TGTGCCAGCAGCCCCCCAGGACAGGGGGCTTACAATGAGCAGTTCTTC. Its translation: CASSPPGQGAYNEQFF.

V usage is TRBV7-9 and J usage is TRBJ2-1; 7 bases agree with TRBD1. The CDR3 totals 15 residues. From germline, CDR1 is SEHNR and CDR2 FQNEAQ (reference sequence). Trimming cost V 5 bases and J 6 bases; bases outside gene matches: 10. The CDR3: CASSPSRSGGNEQFF. CDR3 nucleotide sequence: TGTGCCAGCAGCCCTTCTAGGTCAGGGGGCAATGAGCAGTTCTTC.

The chain recombines TRBV5-4 with TRBJ2-7; 8 bases map to TRBD2. Germline V gene lookup returns CDR1 SGHNT and CDR2 YYREEE (reference sequence). The CDR3 covers 15 residues. J gave up 7 bases and V 5 bases, and 14 bases lay outside the gene matches. The CDR3 reads CASSSGGRLGLEQYF. CDR3 bases: TGTGCCAGCAGTTCGGGGGGGCGGCTCGGTTTGGAGCAGTACTTC.

This clone was seen a handful of times. The genes are TRBV7-3 and TRBJ2-1; the D is unclear. CDR3 size: 11 residues. Germline V gene lookup returns CDR1 SGHTA and CDR2 FQGTGA. The V gene lost 3 bases and the J gene lost 11 bases, with 8 bases spanning the gap. The CDR3 sequence: CASSFGAKQFF. The CDR3, as DNA: TGTGCCAGCAGCTTCGGAGCTAAGCAGTTCTTC.

This clone has a handful of counts. The V call is TRBV6-2 or TRBV6-3, the J call TRBJ2-5; D is unclear. Germline CDR1 and CDR2: MNHEY and SVGEGT. CDR3 size: 12 residues. V lost 2 bases and J 5 bases, leaving 6 bases between the germline ends. CDR3 region: CASSYRGETQYF. The DNA for the CDR3 is TGTGCCAGCAGTTACCGCGGCGAGACCCAGTACTTC.

This clone has a single count. This chain joins TRBV10-2 and TRBJ2-6; D is ambiguous. This CDR3 has 15 amino acids. Per germline, CDR1 WSHSY and CDR2 SAAADI. The V and J ends lost 4 bases and 0 bases respectively, with 7 bases between them. The CDR3 region is CASSGANSGANVLTF. Written as DNA, the CDR3 is TGCGCCAGCAGTGGAGCAAACTCTGGGGCCAACGTCCTGACTTTC.

The chain links TRBV2 to TRBJ2-7, with D unclear. The CDR3 runs to 14 residues. Germline CDR1 and CDR2: SNHLY and FYNNEI. Trimming removed 6 bases from V and 2 bases from J, with 14 bases in between. The CDR3 spells CASRFTQNTYEQYF. In nucleotides, the CDR3 is TGTGCCAGCAGGTTTACACAGAATACCTACGAGCAGTACTTC.

About this clone: At the DNA level, this CDR3 is encoded by other sequences in the same sample as well. The gene calls are TRBV12-3 or TRBV12-4 and TRBJ1-1; D call uncertain. The V end lost 3 bases, the J end lost 8 bases, and 7 bases lay between the germline ends. The CDR3 covers 11 residues. DNA of the CDR3: TGTGCCAGCAGTTTGGGAGGGGAAGCTTTCTTT. This translates into CASSLGGEAFF.

The J gene is TRBJ2-7, the V gene TRBV2; TRBD1 is a possible D gene (5 bases). Trimming took 1 base from V and 7 from J, leaving 14 bases between them. Germline CDR1 and CDR2: SNHLY and FYNNEI. The CDR3 spans 14 residues. The CDR3 region is CASSEDDSLGEQYF. CDR3 coding DNA: TGTGCCAGCAGTGAAGATGACAGCTTGGGGGAGCAGTACTTC.

The chain recombines TRBV30 with TRBJ2-2, with 10 bases lining up with TRBD2. CDR1 and CDR2 from the germline V gene are GTSNPN and SVGIG (reference sequence). The CDR3 length is 15 residues. The V gene end was trimmed by 5 bases and the J gene end by 7 bases; junction bases not matched to a gene: 10. CDR3 DNA: TGTGCCTGGTCCGGTCTAGCGGGGGCCCTCGGGGAGCTGTTTTTT. Amino acids: CAWSGLAGALGELFF. Supplemented by reference TRBV30 and TRBJ2-2, the full variable domain reads SQTIHQWPATLVQPVGSPLSLECTVEGTSNPNLYWYRQAAGRGLQLLFYSVGIGQISSEVPQNLSASRPQDRQFILSSKKLLLSDSGFYLCAWSGLAGALGELFFGEGSRLTVL.

The V and J genes are TRBV7-6 and TRBJ2-7; 11 positions match TRBD2. The length of the CDR3 is 15 residues. The germline V gene encodes CDR1 SGHVS and CDR2 FNYEAQ. J was trimmed by 7 bases and V by 4 bases; bases with no gene match: 9. The CDR3 region is CASSSLAGGPGEQYF. Written as DNA, the CDR3 is TGTGCCAGCAGCTCCTTAGCGGGGGGGCCGGGGGAGCAGTACTTC. The full variable domain, in which reference TRBV7-6 and TRBJ2-7 provide the parts outside the CDR3, is GAGVSQSPRYKVTKRGQDVALRCDPISGHVSLYWYRQALGQGPEFLTYFNYEAQQDKSGLPNDRFSAERPEGSISTLTIQRTEQRDSAMYRCASSSLAGGPGEQYFGPGTRLTVT.

The CDR3 region has the DNA TGCGCCAGCAGCAAAATAGCGGGGGCCCCCACAGATACGCAGTATTTT. It yields the protein CASSKIAGAPTDTQYF. The chain carries TRBV5-1 and TRBJ2-3; 9 bases fit TRBD2. CDR1 and CDR2 (germline): SGHRS, YFSETQ. The CDR3 runs 16 residues. Trimming cost V 4 bases and J 2 bases; bases outside gene matches: 8.

The chain uses TRBV28 and TRBJ2-3; 11 positions match TRBD2. CDR3 length: 17 residues. V shed 2 bases, J shed 2 bases, and the junction held 6 bases outside the gene matches. Germline V gene data show CDR1 as MDHEN and CDR2 as SYDVKM. The CDR3 DNA follows: TGTGCCAGCAGTTTACCCATAGCGGGGGGGACCACAGATACGCAGTATTTT. It yields the protein CASSLPIAGGTTDTQYF. Together with reference TRBV28 and TRBJ2-3, the CDR3 gives the full variable domain: DVKVTQSSRYLVKRTGEKVFLECVQDMDHENMFWYRQDPGLGLRLIYFSYDVKMKEKGDIPEGYSVSREKKERFSLILESASTNQTSMYLCASSLPIAGGTTDTQYFGPGTRLTVL.

This rearrangement joins TRBV19 to TRBJ2-1; 7 nucleotides agree with TRBD1. V was clipped by 1 base and J by 4 bases; unmatched bases: 4. CDR3 length: 15 amino acids. The germline CDR1 and CDR2 sequences are LNHDA and SQIVND (reference sequence). The CDR3 loop is CASSIARGKYNEQFF. In nucleotides, the CDR3 is TGTGCCAGTAGTATAGCCAGGGGGAAGTACAATGAGCAGTTCTTC.

This chain joins TRBV7-9 and TRBJ2-3; possible D gene TRBD2, 5 bases. V shed 4 bases and J shed 4 bases, with 18 bases lying between them. This CDR3 spans 16 amino acids. In germline, CDR1 is SEHNR, CDR2 FQNEAQ (reference sequence). In DNA, the CDR3 is TGTGCCAGCAGCTATGGGATAGGGTCTAGCTCAGATACGCAGTATTTT. It is translated as CASSYGIGSSSDTQYF.